One and the same sample provided the 25 T cell receptor beta chains below, sequenced in a study of graft-versus-host responses after intestinal transplantation. These receptors' targets are unknown. Clones were sequenced by immunoSEQ multiplex PCR, and TCRdb holds only the in-frame ones, with some missing. This table holds tens of thousands of clones, about nine tenths found once. The material was unstimulated CD4+ T cells sorted from spleen or lymph node cells, obtained before intestinal transplant. The receptors derive from a human donor who received an intestinal transplant.

The genes are TRBV4-1 and TRBJ2-5, with 7 bases aligning to TRBD1. The J call may not be correct, given that the DNA end is closer to TRBJ2-7. The V gene's germline CDR1 is MGHRA and CDR2 YSYEKL. The CDR3 has 15 residues. In DNA form, the CDR3 reads TGCGCCAGCAGCCATTCGGGACAGACTACCTACGAGCAGTACTTC. Translated: CASSHSGQTTYEQYF.

This clone was seen only a few times. The chain links TRBV5-6 to TRBJ1-1; D unclear. Per the germline V gene, CDR1 is SGHDT and CDR2 is YYEEEE. The CDR3 length is 15 residues. Trimming took off 4 bases at V and 0 bases at J, with 13 bases between the two ends. The DNA for the CDR3 is TGTGCCAGCAGCCTACCGGACGGGATGAACACTGAAGCTTTCTTT. As protein: CASSLPDGMNTEAFF.

The CDR3 loop is CASSLRTENQPQHF. CDR3 bases: TGTGCCAGCAGCCTCCGGACAGAGAATCAGCCCCAGCATTTT. V gene TRBV7-9 combines with J gene TRBJ1-5, with D perhaps TRBD1 (6 bases). The ends were cut back, 5 bases at V and 4 bases at J, with 12 bases in the middle. CDR3 length equals 14 residues. Looked up from germline, CDR1 is SEHNR and CDR2 is FQNEAQ (reference sequence).

The CDR3 sequence is CASSRDRGDTQYF. The CDR3 DNA reads TGTGCCAGCAGCCGGGACAGGGGAGATACGCAGTATTTT. The chain is built from TRBV7-3 and TRBJ2-3; the match to TRBD1 covers 10 bases. This CDR3 comprises 13 residues. Trimming took 5 bases from V and 5 from J; bases not matched to a gene: 1. CDR1 and CDR2 from the germline V gene are SGHTA and FQGTGA.

The chain carries TRBV4-1 and TRBJ2-7; 7 bases are a match to TRBD1. Germline lookup yields CDR1 MGHRA and CDR2 YSYEKL. Trimming removed 3 bases from V and 0 bases from J; junction bases left unmatched: 2. The CDR3 extends over 14 amino acids. CDR3 in DNA: TGCGCCAGCAGCCAGGGACAGCCCTCCTACGAGCAGTACTTC. Its translation is CASSQGQPSYEQYF.

The rearrangement uses TRBV5-1 and TRBJ2-7, with D hard to call. Per germline, CDR1 SGHRS and CDR2 YFSETQ. The CDR3 runs 12 residues. Trimming took 4 bases from V and 3 from J, leaving 8 bases between them. The CDR3 region has the DNA TGCGCCAGCAGCCTAACCGACTACGAGCAGTACTTC. Its translation: CASSLTDYEQYF.

This rearrangement joins TRBV4-1 to TRBJ1-3; D uncertain. The CDR3 is 15 amino acids. Germline values: CDR1 MGHRA, CDR2 YSYEKL. V lost 4 bases, J lost 2 bases, and 12 bases lay in between. This CDR3 reads CASSLQTPPGNTIYF. Here the CDR3 DNA reads TGCGCCAGCAGCCTACAAACGCCGCCTGGAAACACCATATATTTT.

This rearrangement joins TRBV27 to TRBJ1-1, with 9 bases identical to TRBD1. Trimming cost V 2 bases and J 1 base; bases outside gene matches: 5. This CDR3 region has 16 residues. Germline lookup yields CDR1 MNHEY and CDR2 SMNVEV (reference sequence). The CDR3 DNA is TGTGCCAGCAGTTTACCGACAGGGGGTTCGAACACTGAAGCTTTCTTT. This codes for CASSLPTGGSNTEAFF.

The chain has TRBV27 and TRBJ2-6; 7 bases match TRBD2. The CDR3 has 18 amino acids. V shed 6 bases, J shed 4 bases, and the junction held 15 bases outside the gene matches. CDR1 MNHEY and CDR2 SMNVEV come from the germline V gene (reference sequence). CDR3 bases: TGTGCCAGCAGGCTTGGGGCGGGGGTGAGTGGAGGGGCCAACGTCCTGACTTTC. Amino acids: CASRLGAGVSGGANVLTF.

The chain recombines TRBV27 with TRBJ2-7; weak D call: TRBD1 (5 bases). The CDR3 covers 14 residues. V was trimmed by 3 bases and J by 3 bases, leaving 12 bases between them. CDR1 MNHEY and CDR2 SMNVEV come from the germline V gene (reference sequence). This chain's CDR3 is CASSLRPGFYEQYF. In DNA, the CDR3 is TGTGCCAGCAGTTTGCGGCCAGGGTTCTACGAGCAGTACTTC.

This clone was detected only once. The rearrangement uses TRBV11-2 and TRBJ1-2; D is undetermined. Per germline, CDR1 SGHAT and CDR2 FQNNGV. With 4 bases removed from V and 9 bases from J, the gap between germline ends came to 12 bases. The CDR3 extends over 12 amino acids. CDR3 residues: CASSSARASYTF. CDR3 sequence (DNA): TGTGCCAGCAGCTCCGCGCGGGCCAGCTACACCTTC.

This sequence joins TRBV7-9 and TRBJ1-1, with a possible D match to TRBD1 (5 bases). The germline V gene encodes CDR1 SEHNR and CDR2 FQNEAQ (reference sequence). This CDR3 contains 15 residues. Trimming removed 5 bases at V and 6 bases at J, with 19 bases between. The CDR3 protein is CASSRSGGSGPEAFF. The DNA for the CDR3 is TGTGCCAGCAGCCGGTCGGGGGGAAGTGGCCCTGAAGCTTTCTTT.

V is TRBV28 and J is TRBJ1-1; 9 positions agree with TRBD1. Germline CDR1 reads MDHEN; CDR2 reads SYDVKM. V shed 1 base, J shed 6 bases, and the junction held 3 bases outside the gene matches. This CDR3 is 14 amino acids long. In nucleotides, the CDR3 is TGTGCCAGCAGTTTATTGGGACAGGGTGCTGAAGCTTTCTTT. Its protein is CASSLLGQGAEAFF.

This chain connects TRBV25-1 to TRBJ2-2, with 9 bases fitting TRBD1. V was clipped by 6 bases and J by 5 bases; unmatched bases: 7. Looked up from germline, CDR1 is MGHDK and CDR2 is SYGVNS. The CDR3 length is 15 residues. In nucleotides, the CDR3 is TGTGCCAGCAGCAGGCCCGGGACAGGGACCGGGGAGCTGTTTTTT. The encoded protein is CASSRPGTGTGELFF.

The chain has TRBV5-1 and TRBJ2-3, with 7 bases matching TRBD2. Germline assignment: CDR1 SGHRS and CDR2 YFSETQ. Losses at the gene ends were 5 bases for V and 4 bases for J; bases not matched to a gene: 7. The CDR3 has 14 amino acids. The CDR3 nucleotides are TGCGCCAGCAGTCGGGGAGGGAGGGCAGATACGCAGTATTTT. Translation: CASSRGGRADTQYF.

The table lists this clone with a count of one. CDR3 sequence (DNA): TGTGCCAGCAGCCCGAGTAGGGACAGATACGAGCAGTACTTC. Encoded protein: CASSPSRDRYEQYF. The V and J genes are TRBV7-2 and TRBJ2-7; 7 bases align to TRBD1. Germline-derived CDR1 and CDR2 are SGHTA and FQGNSA. With 5 bases clipped from V and 4 bases from J, the junction kept 8 bases outside the gene matches. The CDR3 has 14 residues.

The chain employs TRBV6-1 and TRBJ2-5, with D possibly being TRBD2 (5 bases). The CDR3 is made up of 14 amino acids. The V gene's germline CDR1 is MNHNS and CDR2 SASEGT. V was clipped by 3 bases and J by 1 base, with 9 bases between them. For the CDR3, the DNA is TGTGCCAGCAGTGAGAGGGTAGTCCAAGAGACCCAGTACTTC. Protein: CASSERVVQETQYF.

This clone turned up a few times. The chain employs TRBV6-6 and TRBJ1-2; TRBD1 aligns across 10 bases. This CDR3 spans 15 amino acids. Germline CDR1 reads MNHNY; CDR2 reads SVGAGI (reference sequence). V was clipped by 5 bases and J by 4 bases; unmatched bases: 7. CDR3 DNA sequence: TGTGCCAGCAGTCCCCGGGACAGGGGCGCCTATGGCTACACCTTC. It translates to CASSPRDRGAYGYTF.

The J gene is TRBJ2-1, the V gene TRBV7-3, with D tentatively TRBD2 (6 bases). Deletions cut 2 bases from V and 5 bases from J, with 7 bases between. Germline V CDR1 and CDR2: SGHTA, FQGTGA. The CDR3 loop spans 13 amino acids. In nucleotides, the CDR3 is TGTGCCAGCAGCTTAGGGAGGAACAATGAGCAGTTCTTC. Amino acids: CASSLGRNNEQFF.

This chain joins TRBV18 and TRBJ1-1; 8 positions agree with TRBD1. In germline, CDR1 is KGHSH, CDR2 LQKENI. V dropped 5 bases and J dropped 1; count of bases not matched to a gene: 3. The CDR3 is 14 amino acids. For the CDR3, the DNA is TGTGCCAGCTCATTACAGGGGGAGAACACTGAAGCTTTCTTT. Translating gives CASSLQGENTEAFF.

This clone occurred once. The chain links TRBV13 to TRBJ1-2; the D gene is possibly TRBD1 (6 bases). The CDR3 runs to 13 residues. The V end was cut by 5 bases, the J end by 7 bases, with 14 bases between. CDR1 is PRHDT and CDR2 is FYEKMQ in the germline V gene (reference sequence). The CDR3 protein is CASSLAGVGGYTF. The CDR3 nucleotides are TGTGCCAGCAGCCTCGCAGGGGTGGGTGGCTACACCTTC.

The J gene is TRBJ2-7, the V gene TRBV18; TRBD1 matches 8 bases. J gave up 6 bases and V 6 bases, and 7 bases lay outside the gene matches. Germline V gene data show CDR1 as KGHSH and CDR2 as LQKENI. The CDR3 spans 13 residues. The CDR3 DNA reads TGTGCCAGCTCGTCGGACAGGGTTGGCGAGCAGTACTTC. It translates to CASSSDRVGEQYF.

J is TRBJ2-2 and V is TRBV10-3; 8 bases are shared with TRBD1. This CDR3 spans 15 amino acids. The V and J ends lost 6 bases and 1 base, in that order; junction bases with no gene match: 4. The germline V gene encodes CDR1 ENHRY and CDR2 SYGVKD. The CDR3 nucleotides read TGTGCCATCAGCCCCGGGACAGGGAACACCGGGGAGCTGTTTTTT. Its translation is CAISPGTGNTGELFF.

J is TRBJ2-7 and V is TRBV4-2; 9 bases line up with TRBD2. This CDR3 region has 18 residues. The germline V gene encodes CDR1 LGHNA and CDR2 YNFKEQ. Trimming took 1 base from V and 3 from J; bases not matched to a gene: 13. Written as DNA, the CDR3 is TGTGCCAGCAGCCAAGGCCCTAGCGGGGCCAGCTTACTCTACGAGCAGTACTTC. This translates into CASSQGPSGASLLYEQYF.

This chain links TRBV7-9 with TRBJ2-7; possible D gene TRBD2, 5 bases. CDR3 size: 15 residues. Trimming cost V 5 bases and J 0 bases, with 14 bases left between them. Germline V gene lookup returns CDR1 SEHNR and CDR2 FQNEAQ (reference sequence). The CDR3 sequence: CASSLRETSSYEQYF. The DNA for the CDR3 is TGTGCCAGCAGCCTACGGGAAACAAGCTCCTACGAGCAGTACTTC.